This T cell receptor (beta chain) was captured by sequencing in a study of blood T cell repertoires in COVID-19. Study-wide background: The United States, Italy and Spain were the sources of the acute and convalescent COVID-19 samples. The cDNA or gDNA used as material had been derived from T cells, B-cell-depleted T cells, or PBMCs.

Per germline, CDR1 LNHDA and CDR2 SQIVND (reference sequence). Trimming removed 5 bases from V and 2 bases from J, with 13 bases in between. This CDR3 has 14 amino acids. Per the authors' pipeline: For nucleated cells, counts were estimated from reference gene primer amplification. Clones were sequenced by immunoSEQ multiplex PCR, and TCRdb holds only the in-frame ones, with some missing. D and trimming were read from the DNA, whereas the V and J calls and clone size are those reported in that table. The sample yields 50,000 to 80,000 clones, around 92% seen once. This receptor was identified in a man in his sixties with acute or convalescent COVID-19. Sequences were obtained from peripheral blood. The rearrangement uses TRBV19 and TRBJ2-7, with D possibly TRBD1 on 5 matching bases. This chain's CDR3 is CASSLPGITYEQYF. The DNA of the CDR3 is TGTGCCAGTAGTCTCCCAGGGATCACCTACGAGCAGTACTTC.